The clone carrying this TCR beta chain was counted a few times. This sample is part of a study of blood T cells in healthy people across ages. Alongside a J-beta primer mix, a sample-barcoded 5' primer served in a second PCR lasting about 7 to 12 cycles. TCRdb reprocessed the 5' RACE reads via MiXCR and lists one record per CDR3 protein. This table has roughly 2 million distinct CDR3 sequences, less than 50% appearing once. Germline V lookup: CDR1 SGHVS, CDR2 FQNEAQ. Trimming at V came to 1 base and at J to 15 bases, leaving 12 bases not matched to a gene. The CDR3 length is 14 residues. V usage is TRBV7-8 and J usage is TRBJ2-4; 7 positions match TRBD2. Sequenced input: blood. The sequence was collected from a woman between 40 and 50 years old in good health. The CDR3 coding sequence is TGTGCCAGCAGCTTAGTCCGGGACGGCTCGGGGGGGTACTTC. Protein product: CASSLVRDGSGGYF.